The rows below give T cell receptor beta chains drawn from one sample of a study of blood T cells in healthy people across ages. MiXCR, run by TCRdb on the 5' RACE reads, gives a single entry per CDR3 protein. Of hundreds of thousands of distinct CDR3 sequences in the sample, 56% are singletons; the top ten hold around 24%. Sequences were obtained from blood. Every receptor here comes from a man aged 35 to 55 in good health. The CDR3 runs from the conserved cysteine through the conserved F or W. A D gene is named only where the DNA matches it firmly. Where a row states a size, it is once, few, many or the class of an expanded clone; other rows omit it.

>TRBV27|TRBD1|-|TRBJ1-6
CASSTGAYNSPLHF
TGTGCCAGCAGTACAGGGGCCTATAATTCACCCCTCCACTTT
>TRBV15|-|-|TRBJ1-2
CATSRDRILGGYTF
TGTGCCACCAGCAGAGACAGGATCTTGGGGGGCTACACCTTC
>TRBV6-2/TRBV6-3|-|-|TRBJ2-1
CASRPTSYNEQFF
TGTGCCAGCAGGCCCACCTCCTACAATGAGCAGTTCTTC
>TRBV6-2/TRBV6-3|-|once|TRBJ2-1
CASSFWRALEQFF
TGTGCCAGCAGTTTCTGGCGGGCCCTTGAGCAGTTCTTC
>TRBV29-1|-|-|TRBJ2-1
CSVGMRAGNEQFF
TGCAGCGTTGGGATGAGGGCTGGGAATGAGCAGTTCTTC
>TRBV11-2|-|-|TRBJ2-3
CASSRGANHFTDTQYF
TGTGCCAGCAGCCGAGGGGCAAACCATTTTACAGATACGCAGTATTTT
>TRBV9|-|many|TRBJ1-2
CASSVVPGGSYGYTF
TGTGCCAGCAGCGTAGTGCCCGGGGGGAGCTATGGCTACACCTTC
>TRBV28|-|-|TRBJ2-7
CASRFQGNTYEQYF
TGTGCCAGCAGATTCCAGGGAAATACCTACGAGCAGTACTTC
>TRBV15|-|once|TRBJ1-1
CATSRDRGVQDQVRIGEAFF
TGTGCCACCAGCAGAGATCGCGGGGTTCAGGACCAAGTAAGAATTGGTGAAGCTTTCTTT
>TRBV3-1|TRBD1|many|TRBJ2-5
CASSLRGGTGGLETQYF
TGTGCCAGCAGCCTGCGGGGCGGGACAGGGGGCTTAGAGACCCAGTACTTC
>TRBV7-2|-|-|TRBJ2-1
CASSLEQQSYNEQFF
TGTGCCAGCAGCCTAGAACAGCAATCCTACAATGAGCAGTTCTTC
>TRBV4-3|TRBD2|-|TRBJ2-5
CASSQGTRRIQETQYF
TGCGCCAGCAGCCAAGGGACTAGGAGGATTCAAGAGACCCAGTACTTC
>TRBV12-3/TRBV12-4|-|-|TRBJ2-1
CASNTGLALPNEQFF
TGTGCCAGCAATACGGGGCTAGCGCTTCCGAATGAGCAGTTCTTC
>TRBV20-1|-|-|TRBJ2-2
CSAPGHTNTGELFF
TGCAGTGCCCCGGGACACACGAACACCGGGGAGCTGTTTTTT
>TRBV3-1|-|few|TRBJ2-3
CASTTGSVADTQYF
TGTGCCAGCACCACCGGAAGCGTAGCAGATACGCAGTATTTT
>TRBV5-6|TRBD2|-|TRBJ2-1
CASSFTRGNYNEQFF
TGTGCCAGCAGCTTTACGCGGGGGAACTACAATGAGCAGTTCTTC
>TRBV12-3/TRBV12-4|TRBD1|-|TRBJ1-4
CASTVDRDEKLFF
TGTGCCAGCACAGTGGACAGGGATGAAAAACTGTTTTTT
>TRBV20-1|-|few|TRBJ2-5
CSASGGETQYF
TGCAGTGCTAGCGGGGGAGAGACCCAGTACTTC
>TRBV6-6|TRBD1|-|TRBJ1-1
CASSYRDREGNTEAFF
TGTGCCAGCAGTTACAGAGACAGGGAGGGGAACACTGAAGCTTTCTTT
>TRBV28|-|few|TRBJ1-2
CASSSGIRGGYTF
TGTGCCAGCAGTTCGGGAATCAGAGGTGGCTACACCTTC